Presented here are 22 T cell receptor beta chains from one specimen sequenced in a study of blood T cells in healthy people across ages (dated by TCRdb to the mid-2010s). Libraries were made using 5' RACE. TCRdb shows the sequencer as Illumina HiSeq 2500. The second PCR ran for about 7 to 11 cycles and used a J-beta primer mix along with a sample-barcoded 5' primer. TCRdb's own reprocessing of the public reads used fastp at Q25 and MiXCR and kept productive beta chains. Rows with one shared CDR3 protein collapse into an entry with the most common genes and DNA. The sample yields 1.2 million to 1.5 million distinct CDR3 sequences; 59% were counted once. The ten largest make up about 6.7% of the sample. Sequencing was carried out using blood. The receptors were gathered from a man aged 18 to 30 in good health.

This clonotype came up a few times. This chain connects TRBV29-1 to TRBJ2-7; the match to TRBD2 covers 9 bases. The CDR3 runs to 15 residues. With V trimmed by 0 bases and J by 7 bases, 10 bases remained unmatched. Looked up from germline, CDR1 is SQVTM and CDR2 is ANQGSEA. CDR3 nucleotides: TGCAGCGTTGAAGATGGCAGCGGGGGGAAGGATGAGCAGTACTTC. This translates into CSVEDGSGGKDEQYF.

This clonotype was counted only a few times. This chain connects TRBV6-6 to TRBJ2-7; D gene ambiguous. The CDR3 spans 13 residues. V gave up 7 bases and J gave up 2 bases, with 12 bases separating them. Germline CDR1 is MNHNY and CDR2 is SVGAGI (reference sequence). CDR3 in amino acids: CASTAGSAYEQYF. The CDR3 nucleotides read TGTGCCAGCACAGCTGGGTCGGCCTACGAGCAGTACTTC.

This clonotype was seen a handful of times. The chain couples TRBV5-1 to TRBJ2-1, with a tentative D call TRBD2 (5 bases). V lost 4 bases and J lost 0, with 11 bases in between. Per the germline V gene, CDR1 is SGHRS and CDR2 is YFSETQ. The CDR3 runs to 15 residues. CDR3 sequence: CASSPYRDSYNEQFF. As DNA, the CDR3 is TGCGCCAGCAGCCCATACCGGGACTCCTACAATGAGCAGTTCTTC.

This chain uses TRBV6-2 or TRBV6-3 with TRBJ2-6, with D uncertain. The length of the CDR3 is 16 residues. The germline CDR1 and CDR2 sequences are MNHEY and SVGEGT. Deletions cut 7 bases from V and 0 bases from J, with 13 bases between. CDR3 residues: CASTSLKDSGANVLTF. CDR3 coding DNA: TGTGCCAGCACCTCATTAAAGGACTCTGGGGCCAACGTCCTGACTTTC.

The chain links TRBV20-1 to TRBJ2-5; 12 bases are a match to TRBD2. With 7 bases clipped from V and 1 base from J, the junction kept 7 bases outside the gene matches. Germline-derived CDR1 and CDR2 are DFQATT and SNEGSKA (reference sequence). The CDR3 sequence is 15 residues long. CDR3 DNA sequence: TGCAGTGTCGGGACTAGCGGGCCCCTCCAAGAGACCCAGTACTTC. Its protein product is CSVGTSGPLQETQYF.

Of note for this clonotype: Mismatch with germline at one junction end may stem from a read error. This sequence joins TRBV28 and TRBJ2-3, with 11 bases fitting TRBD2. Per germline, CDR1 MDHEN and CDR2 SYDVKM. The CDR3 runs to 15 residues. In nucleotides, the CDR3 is TGTGCCAGCAGTTTCACTAGCGGGGGAACAGATATGCAGTATTTT. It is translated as CASSFTSGGTDMQYF.

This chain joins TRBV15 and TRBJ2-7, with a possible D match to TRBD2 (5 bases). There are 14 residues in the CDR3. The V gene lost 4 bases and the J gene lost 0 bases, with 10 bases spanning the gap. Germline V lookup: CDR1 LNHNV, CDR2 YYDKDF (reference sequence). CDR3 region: CATSIMDCSYEQYF. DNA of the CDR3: TGTGCCACCAGCATTATGGACTGCTCCTACGAGCAGTACTTC.

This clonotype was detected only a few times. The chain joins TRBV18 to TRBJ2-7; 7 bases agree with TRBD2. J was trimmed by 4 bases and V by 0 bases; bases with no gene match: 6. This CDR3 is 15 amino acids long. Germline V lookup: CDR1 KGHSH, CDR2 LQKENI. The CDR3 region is CASSPPAGERYEQYF. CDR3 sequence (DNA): TGTGCCAGCTCACCACCGGCGGGAGAAAGGTACGAGCAGTACTTC.

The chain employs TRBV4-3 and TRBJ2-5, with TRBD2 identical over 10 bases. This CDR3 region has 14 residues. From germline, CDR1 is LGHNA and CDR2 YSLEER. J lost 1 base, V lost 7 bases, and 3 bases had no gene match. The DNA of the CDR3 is TGCGCCAGCAACTGGACTAGCGGCCAAGAGACCCAGTACTTC. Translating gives CASNWTSGQETQYF.

CDR3 protein: CASSGAGGPQVKFF. In nucleotides, the CDR3 is TGTGCCAGCAGCGGAGCGGGGGGGCCCCAAGTTAAGTTCTTC. The chain is built from TRBV9 and TRBJ2-1; 10 bases are a match to TRBD2. V lost 3 bases, J lost 14 bases, and 11 bases stayed unmatched. The CDR3 is made up of 14 amino acids. In germline, CDR1 is SGDLS, CDR2 YYNGEE.

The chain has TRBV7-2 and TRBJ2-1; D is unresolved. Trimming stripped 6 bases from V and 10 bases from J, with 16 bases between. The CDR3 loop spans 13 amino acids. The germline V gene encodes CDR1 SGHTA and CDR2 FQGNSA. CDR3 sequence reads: CASRYNKDSEQFF. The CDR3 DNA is TGTGCCAGCAGATATAACAAAGACTCAGAGCAGTTCTTC.

CDR3 DNA: TGTGCCATCGGCGACAGGGGAGCTGGGGCCAACGTCCTGACTTTC. Residues: CAIGDRGAGANVLTF. The V gene is TRBV10-3, the J gene TRBJ2-6; 8 bases fit TRBD1. CDR3 length: 15 residues. The trim removed 8 bases at V and 2 bases at J, leaving 5 bases unmatched. Germline CDR1 reads ENHRY; CDR2 reads SYGVKD.

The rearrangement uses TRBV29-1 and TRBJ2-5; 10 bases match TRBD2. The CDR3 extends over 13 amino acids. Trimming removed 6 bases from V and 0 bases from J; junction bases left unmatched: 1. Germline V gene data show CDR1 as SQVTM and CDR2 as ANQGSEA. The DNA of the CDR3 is TGCAGCGTGGGACTAGCGAACCAAGAGACCCAGTACTTC. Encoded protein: CSVGLANQETQYF.

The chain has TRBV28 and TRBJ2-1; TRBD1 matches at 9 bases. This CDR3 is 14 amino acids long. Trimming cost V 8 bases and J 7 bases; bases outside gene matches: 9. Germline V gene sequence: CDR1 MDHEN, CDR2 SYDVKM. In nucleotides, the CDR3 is TGTGCCAGCGGACACAGGGGGCAGGGGAATGAGCAGTTCTTC. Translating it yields CASGHRGQGNEQFF.

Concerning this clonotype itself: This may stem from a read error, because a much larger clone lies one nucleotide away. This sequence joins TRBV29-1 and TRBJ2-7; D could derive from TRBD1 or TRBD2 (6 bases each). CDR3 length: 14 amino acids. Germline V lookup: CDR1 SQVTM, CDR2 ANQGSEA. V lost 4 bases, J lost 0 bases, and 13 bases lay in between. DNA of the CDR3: TGCAGCGTTGGGAGGGTAGGGGGCTCCTACGAGCAGTACTTC. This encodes CSVGRVGGSYEQYF.

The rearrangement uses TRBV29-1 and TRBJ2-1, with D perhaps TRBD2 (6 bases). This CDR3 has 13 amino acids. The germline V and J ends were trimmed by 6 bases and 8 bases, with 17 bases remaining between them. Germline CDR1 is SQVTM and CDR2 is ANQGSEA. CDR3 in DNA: TGCAGCGTGGGGGGAATGGGGAGGTATGAGCAGTTCTTC. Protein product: CSVGGMGRYEQFF.

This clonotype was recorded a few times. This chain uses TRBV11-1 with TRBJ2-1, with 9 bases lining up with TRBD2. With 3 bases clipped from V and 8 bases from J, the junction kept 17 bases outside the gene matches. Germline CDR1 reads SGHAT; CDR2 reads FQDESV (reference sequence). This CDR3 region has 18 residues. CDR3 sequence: CASSFSWLAGRPSDEQFF. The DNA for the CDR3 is TGTGCCAGCAGCTTTTCTTGGCTAGCGGGACGACCGTCGGATGAGCAGTTCTTC. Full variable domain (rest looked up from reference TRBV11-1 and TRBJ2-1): EAEVAQSPRYKITEKSQAVAFWCDPISGHATLYWYRQILGQGPELLVQFQDESVVDDSQLPKDRFSAERLKGVDSTLKIQPAELGDSAMYLCASSFSWLAGRPSDEQFFGPGTRLTVL.

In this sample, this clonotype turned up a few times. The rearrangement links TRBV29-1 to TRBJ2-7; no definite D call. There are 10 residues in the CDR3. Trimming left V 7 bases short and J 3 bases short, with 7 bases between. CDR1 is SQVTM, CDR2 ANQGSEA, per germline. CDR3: CSALGYEQYF. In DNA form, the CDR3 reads TGCAGCGCGTTGGGCTACGAGCAGTACTTC.

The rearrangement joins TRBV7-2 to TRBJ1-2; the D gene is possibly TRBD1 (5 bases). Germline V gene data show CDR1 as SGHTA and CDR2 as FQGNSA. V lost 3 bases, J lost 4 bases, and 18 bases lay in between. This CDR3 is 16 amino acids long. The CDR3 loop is CASSLVTRDLRYGYTF. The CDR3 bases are TGTGCCAGCAGCTTGGTCACAAGGGACCTTCGCTATGGCTACACCTTC.

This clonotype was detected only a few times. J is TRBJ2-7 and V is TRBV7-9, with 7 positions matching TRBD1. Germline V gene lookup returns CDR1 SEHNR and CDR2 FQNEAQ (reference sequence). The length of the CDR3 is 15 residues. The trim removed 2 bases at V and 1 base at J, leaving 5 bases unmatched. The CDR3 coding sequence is TGTGCCAGCAGCTTAAGCGACAGGGTATCCTACGAGCAGTACTTC. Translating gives CASSLSDRVSYEQYF.

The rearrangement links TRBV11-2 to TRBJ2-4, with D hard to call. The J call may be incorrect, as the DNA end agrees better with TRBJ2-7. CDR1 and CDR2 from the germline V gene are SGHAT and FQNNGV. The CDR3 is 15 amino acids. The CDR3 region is CASSLGYGEGYEQYF. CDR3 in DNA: TGTGCCAGCAGCTTAGGTTACGGAGAAGGCTACGAGCAGTACTTC.

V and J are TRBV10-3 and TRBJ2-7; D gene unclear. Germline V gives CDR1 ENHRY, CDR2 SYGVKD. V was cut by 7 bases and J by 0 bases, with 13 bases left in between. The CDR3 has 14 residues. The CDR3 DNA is TGTGCCATCAAACAGACTCAAAGCTCCTACGAGCAGTACTTC. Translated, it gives CAIKQTQSSYEQYF.